The rows below give T cell receptor beta chains drawn from one sample of a study of shared clonotypes between healthy human individuals. Sequencing used immunoSEQ multiplex PCR; TCRdb keeps in-frame clones, though not all of them. The table shows millions of clones, with 93% occurring only once. Sequencing was done on a sample of naive CD4+ T cells from PBMCs. The receptor source for this set is a man younger than 35 in good health. Some clones in this sample may be carry-over from other donors' samples. The CDR3 runs from the conserved cysteine through the conserved F or W. The order of the fields is D gene, J gene, clone size, V gene, CDR3 protein, CDR3 DNA. The D gene is left open where the match is weak. Rows give clone size only sometimes, using once, few, many, or a class for an expanded clone.

D: .; J: TRBJ2-5; size: .; V: TRBV15; CDR3: CATSKDLRTRGRETQYF; DNA: TGTGCCACCAGCAAAGATTTAAGAACACGGGGCAGAGAGACCCAGTACTTC
D: .; J: TRBJ1-3; size: .; V: TRBV11-2; CDR3: CASSLATSGSTIYF; DNA: TGTGCCAGCAGCTTAGCCACTTCTGGAAGCACCATATATTTT
D: .; J: TRBJ2-4; size: .; V: TRBV29-1; CDR3: CSVEEGGTGAKNIQYF; DNA: TGCAGCGTTGAAGAGGGGGGCACTGGAGCCAAAAACATTCAGTACTTC
D: .; J: TRBJ1-4; size: .; V: TRBV28; CDR3: CASSNTGSNEKLFF; DNA: TGTGCCAGCAGTAACACAGGGTCAAACGAAAAACTGTTTTTT
D: TRBD1; J: TRBJ1-2; size: .; V: TRBV28; CDR3: CASGQGSYGYTF; DNA: TGTGCCAGCGGACAGGGATCCTATGGCTACACCTTC
D: TRBD1; J: TRBJ2-7; size: few; V: TRBV6-1; CDR3: CANIPRTGDREQYF; DNA: TGTGCCAACATACCCCGGACAGGGGATCGCGAGCAGTACTTC
D: TRBD1; J: TRBJ2-1; size: once; V: TRBV27; CDR3: CASKAGGYNEQFF; DNA: TGTGCCAGCAAGGCAGGGGGTTACAATGAGCAGTTCTTC
D: .; J: TRBJ2-7; size: .; V: TRBV4-3; CDR3: CASSQDLAANPYEQYF; DNA: TGCGCCAGCAGCCAAGATTTGGCCGCAAACCCCTACGAGCAGTACTTC
D: .; J: TRBJ2-2; size: .; V: TRBV28; CDR3: CASSSQKVDTGELFF; DNA: TGTGCCAGCAGCTCCCAGAAGGTTGACACCGGGGAGCTGTTTTTT
D: .; J: TRBJ1-4; size: .; V: TRBV7-8; CDR3: CASSYGTGQGEKLFF; DNA: TGTGCCAGCAGCTACGGGACGGGCCAGGGGGAAAAACTGTTTTTT
D: .; J: TRBJ2-7; size: .; V: TRBV19; CDR3: CANPGPPDHEQYF; DNA: TGTGCCAATCCCGGGCCCCCCGACCACGAGCAGTACTTC
D: .; J: TRBJ1-1; size: .; V: TRBV6-5; CDR3: CASSPGGRNTEAFF; DNA: TGTGCCAGCAGCCCCGGGGGCCGGAACACTGAAGCTTTCTTT
D: .; J: TRBJ2-5; size: .; V: TRBV6-6; CDR3: CASSYSSLPGETQYF; DNA: TGTGCCAGCAGTTACTCGTCCCTACCGGGAGAGACCCAGTACTTC
D: .; J: TRBJ1-1; size: once; V: TRBV7-8; CDR3: CASSLRRSEAFF; DNA: TGTGCCAGCAGCTTAAGACGGTCTGAAGCTTTCTTT
D: .; J: TRBJ2-3; size: few; V: TRBV11-3; CDR3: CASSLDPDTQYF; DNA: TGTGCCAGCAGCTTAGATCCCGATACGCAGTATTTT
D: .; J: TRBJ2-3; size: .; V: TRBV6-4; CDR3: CASSDAGTDTQYF; DNA: TGTGCCAGCAGTGATGCGGGCACAGATACGCAGTATTTT
D: .; J: TRBJ1-5; size: .; V: TRBV7-9; CDR3: CASSPGGSLERPQHF; DNA: TGTGCCAGCAGCCCGGGGGGCAGCCTGGAGAGGCCCCAGCATTTT
D: .; J: TRBJ2-7; size: .; V: TRBV6-5; CDR3: CASSYWAGSYEQYF; DNA: TGTGCCAGCAGTTACTGGGCGGGCTCCTACGAGCAGTACTTC
D: .; J: TRBJ2-3; size: .; V: TRBV18; CDR3: CASSPPGVFTDTQYF; DNA: TGTGCCAGCTCACCACCCGGGGTGTTCACAGATACGCAGTATTTT
D: .; J: TRBJ2-5; size: once; V: TRBV2; CDR3: CASRSMVGGETQYF; DNA: TGTGCCAGCAGGTCGATGGTGGGCGGAGAGACCCAGTACTTC
D: .; J: TRBJ2-3; size: once; V: TRBV7-3; CDR3: CASSLGTRTDTQYF; DNA: TGTGCCAGCAGCTTAGGGACCCGCACAGATACGCAGTATTTT
D: .; J: TRBJ1-1; size: .; V: TRBV2; CDR3: CASRNRATEAFF; DNA: TGTGCCAGCCGAAACAGGGCAACTGAAGCTTTCTTT
D: TRBD1; J: TRBJ1-5; size: .; V: TRBV29-1; CDR3: CSVDLRTGSNQPQHF; DNA: TGCAGCGTTGATCTCAGGACAGGTAGCAATCAGCCCCAGCATTTT
D: .; J: TRBJ1-1; size: once; V: TRBV6-1; CDR3: CASSEVAGLSTEAFF; DNA: TGTGCCAGCAGTGAAGTGGCAGGGCTGAGCACTGAAGCTTTCTTT
D: .; J: TRBJ2-1; size: .; V: TRBV7-3; CDR3: CASSPSGGSYNEQFF; DNA: TGTGCCAGCAGCCCAAGCGGAGGATCCTACAATGAGCAGTTCTTC
D: .; J: TRBJ2-4; size: .; V: TRBV9; CDR3: CASSPSGVAKNIQYF; DNA: TGTGCCAGCAGCCCTTCCGGGGTAGCCAAAAACATTCAGTACTTC
D: TRBD2; J: TRBJ2-3; size: .; V: TRBV5-1; CDR3: CASSFGTRNTDTQYF; DNA: TGCGCCAGCAGCTTCGGGACTAGAAACACAGATACGCAGTATTTT
D: .; J: TRBJ1-1; size: .; V: TRBV6-1; CDR3: CASSKPTRGGTEAFF; DNA: TGTGCCAGCAGCAAGCCGACGCGGGGGGGAACTGAAGCTTTCTTT
D: .; J: TRBJ2-7; size: .; V: TRBV6-1; CDR3: CASSEDVLKTREQYF; DNA: TGTGCCAGCAGTGAAGACGTCCTGAAGACCAGGGAGCAGTACTTC
D: .; J: TRBJ1-2; size: .; V: TRBV28; CDR3: CASSGRNYGYTF; DNA: TGTGCCAGCAGTGGGAGGAACTATGGCTACACCTTC
D: .; J: TRBJ2-5; size: .; V: TRBV18; CDR3: CASSPGIRGRETQYF; DNA: TGTGCCAGCTCACCAGGTATAAGGGGTCGAGAGACCCAGTACTTC
D: .; J: TRBJ1-2; size: .; V: TRBV4-1; CDR3: CASSQVVTPYGYTF; DNA: TGCGCCAGCAGCCAAGTGGTGACGCCTTATGGCTACACCTTC
D: TRBD1; J: TRBJ1-3; size: .; V: TRBV7-9; CDR3: CASSQTLGQGPHSGNTIYF; DNA: TGTGCCAGCAGCCAAACGTTAGGACAGGGGCCCCACTCTGGAAACACCATATATTTT
D: .; J: TRBJ1-4; size: .; V: TRBV5-1; CDR3: CASSLPAEKLFF; DNA: TGCGCCAGCAGCCTGCCCGCGGAAAAACTGTTTTTT
D: TRBD2; J: TRBJ2-1; size: .; V: TRBV4-1; CDR3: CASSQNSGSDMNEQFF; DNA: TGCGCCAGCAGCCAAAATAGCGGGAGTGATATGAATGAGCAGTTCTTC
D: .; J: TRBJ2-2; size: .; V: TRBV28; CDR3: CASSFLAGKNTGELFF; DNA: TGTGCCAGCAGTTTTCTGGCGGGAAAGAACACCGGGGAGCTGTTTTTT
D: TRBD1; J: TRBJ2-7; size: .; V: TRBV2; CDR3: CASSPGTGYEQYF; DNA: TGTGCCAGCAGTCCGGGGACAGGGTACGAGCAGTACTTC
D: .; J: TRBJ2-3; size: .; V: TRBV10-1; CDR3: CASSDRYIADTQYF; DNA: TGCGCCAGCAGTGACCGTTACATTGCAGATACGCAGTATTTT
D: .; J: TRBJ1-3; size: .; V: TRBV25-1; CDR3: CASSASRGSGNTIYF; DNA: TGTGCCAGCAGTGCATCCCGAGGGTCCGGAAACACCATATATTTT
D: TRBD1; J: TRBJ1-3; size: .; V: TRBV30; CDR3: CAWMQGGGNTIYF; DNA: TGTGCCTGGATGCAGGGGGGTGGAAACACCATATATTTT
D: .; J: TRBJ2-4; size: .; V: TRBV5-8; CDR3: CASSLDVLPFLIQYF; DNA: TGTGCCAGCAGCTTGGATGTTCTCCCTTTTCTCATTCAGTACTTC
D: .; J: TRBJ2-5; size: few; V: TRBV14; CDR3: CASSHLETQYF; DNA: TGTGCCAGCAGCCATCTGGAGACCCAGTACTTC
D: .; J: TRBJ2-3; size: .; V: TRBV27; CDR3: CASMAWVGTDTQYF; DNA: TGTGCCAGCATGGCGTGGGTGGGTACAGATACGCAGTATTTT
D: TRBD1; J: TRBJ2-7; size: .; V: TRBV7-8; CDR3: CASSPAVGQGDTYEQYF; DNA: TGTGCCAGCAGCCCAGCGGTAGGACAGGGGGATACCTACGAGCAGTACTTC